Below are 3 T cell receptor beta chains sequenced from a single sample in a study of neoadjuvant anti-PD-1 for oral cavity cancer. The table came from immunoSEQ multiplex PCR; TCRdb's copy has only in-frame clones and leaves some out. The sample lists tens of thousands of clones; approximately 79% were seen once. Here the sequenced sample was PBMCs, taken before nivolumab (anti-PD-1) treatment. These receptors all stem from a person aged 40 to 85 with oral cavity squamous cell carcinoma.

This clone was seen just once. The V and J genes are TRBV27 and TRBJ2-3; 7 bases line up with TRBD2. CDR1 is MNHEY, CDR2 SMNVEV, per germline (reference sequence). CDR3 length: 20 residues. Losses at the gene ends were 3 bases for V and 1 base for J; bases not matched to a gene: 19. The CDR3, as DNA: TGTGCCAGCAGTTTCAGAGTCGGGAGGCGAGATTCCCCGCGCACAGATACGCAGTATTTT. Protein product: CASSFRVGRRDSPRTDTQYF.

This sequence joins TRBV6-5 and TRBJ1-4; D unclear. V was clipped by 6 bases and J by 7 bases, with 15 bases between them. CDR1 and CDR2 (germline): MNHEY, SVGAGI. The CDR3 sequence is 14 residues long. CDR3 sequence (DNA): TGTGCCAGCAGCCCGGGAGGGTTCAGTGAAAAACTGTTTTTT. Its translation is CASSPGGFSEKLFF.

The CDR3 sequence: CASSPGGIGLFF. The CDR3 nucleotides read TGTGCCAGCAGCCCCGGAGGGATCGGACTGTTTTTT. The genes are TRBV14 and TRBJ1-4; no firm D call. Trimming shortened V by 4 bases and J by 13 bases, and 13 bases separated the two germline ends. The CDR3 has 12 amino acids. Germline V lookup: CDR1 SGHDN, CDR2 FVKESK.